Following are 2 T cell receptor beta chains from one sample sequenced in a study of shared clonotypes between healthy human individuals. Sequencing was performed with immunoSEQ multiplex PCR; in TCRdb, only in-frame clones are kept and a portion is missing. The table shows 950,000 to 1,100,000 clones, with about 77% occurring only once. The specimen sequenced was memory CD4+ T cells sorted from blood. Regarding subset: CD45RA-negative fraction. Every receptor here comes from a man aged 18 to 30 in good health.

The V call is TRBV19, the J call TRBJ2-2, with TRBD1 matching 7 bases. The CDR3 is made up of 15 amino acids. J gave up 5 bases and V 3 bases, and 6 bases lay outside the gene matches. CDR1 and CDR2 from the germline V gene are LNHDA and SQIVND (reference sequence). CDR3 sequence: CASSIDRARTGELFF. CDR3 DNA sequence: TGTGCCAGTAGTATCGACAGGGCGAGGACCGGGGAGCTGTTTTTT.

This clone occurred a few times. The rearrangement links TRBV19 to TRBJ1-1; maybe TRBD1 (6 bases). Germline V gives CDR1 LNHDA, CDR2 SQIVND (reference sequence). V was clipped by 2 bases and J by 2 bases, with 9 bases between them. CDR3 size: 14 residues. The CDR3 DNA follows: TGTGCCAGTAGTATAATACAGGGAAACACTGAAGCTTTCTTT. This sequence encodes CASSIIQGNTEAFF.